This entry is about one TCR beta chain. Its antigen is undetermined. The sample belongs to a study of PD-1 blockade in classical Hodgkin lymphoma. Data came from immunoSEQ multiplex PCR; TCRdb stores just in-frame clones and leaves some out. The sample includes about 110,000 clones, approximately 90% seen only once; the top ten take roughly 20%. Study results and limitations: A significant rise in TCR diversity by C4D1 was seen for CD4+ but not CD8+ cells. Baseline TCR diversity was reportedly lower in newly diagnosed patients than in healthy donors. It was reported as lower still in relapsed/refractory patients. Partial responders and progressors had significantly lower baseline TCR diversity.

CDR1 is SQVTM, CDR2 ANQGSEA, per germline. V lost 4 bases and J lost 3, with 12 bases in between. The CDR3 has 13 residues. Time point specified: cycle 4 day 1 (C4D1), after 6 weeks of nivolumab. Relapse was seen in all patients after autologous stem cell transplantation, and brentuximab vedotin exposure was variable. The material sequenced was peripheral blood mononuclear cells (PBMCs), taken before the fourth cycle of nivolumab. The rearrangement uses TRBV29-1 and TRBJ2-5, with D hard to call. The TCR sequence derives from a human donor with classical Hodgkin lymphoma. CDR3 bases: TGCAGCGTTGCGGGCAGACTCAAAGAGACCCAGTACTTC. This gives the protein CSVAGRLKETQYF.